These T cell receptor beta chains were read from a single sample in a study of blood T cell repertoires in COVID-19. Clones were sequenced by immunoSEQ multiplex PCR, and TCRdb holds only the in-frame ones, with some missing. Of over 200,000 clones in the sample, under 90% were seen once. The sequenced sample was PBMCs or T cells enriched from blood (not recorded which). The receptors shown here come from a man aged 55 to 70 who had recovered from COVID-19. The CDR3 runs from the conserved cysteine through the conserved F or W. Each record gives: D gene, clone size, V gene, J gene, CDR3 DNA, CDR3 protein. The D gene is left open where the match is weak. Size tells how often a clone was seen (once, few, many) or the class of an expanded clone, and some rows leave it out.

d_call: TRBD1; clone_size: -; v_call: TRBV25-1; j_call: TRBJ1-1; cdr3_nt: TGTGCCAGCAGTGAGGAGGGGGCGCGTCAAACTGAAGCTTTCTTT; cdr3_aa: CASSEEGARQTEAFF
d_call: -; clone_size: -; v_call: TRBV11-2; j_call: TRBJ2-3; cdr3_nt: TGTGCCAGCAGCTCCTTCAGGGGAACGGATACGCAGTATTTT; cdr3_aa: CASSSFRGTDTQYF
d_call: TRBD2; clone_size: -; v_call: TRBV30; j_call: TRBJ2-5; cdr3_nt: TGTGCCTGGAGTGTTAACCCCCGTAGGGTAGCGGGGGGGCTTGAGGAGACCCAGTACTTC; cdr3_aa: CAWSVNPRRVAGGLEETQYF
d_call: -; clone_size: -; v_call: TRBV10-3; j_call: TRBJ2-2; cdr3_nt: TGTGCCATCAGTGAGTCGGAGACCTACACCGGGGAGCTGTTTTTT; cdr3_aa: CAISESETYTGELFF
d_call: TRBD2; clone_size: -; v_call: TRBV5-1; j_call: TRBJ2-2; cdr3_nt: TGCGCCAGCAGCTTGGCAGCGAGCGGGGGAACCGGGGAGCTGTTTTTT; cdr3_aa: CASSLAASGGTGELFF
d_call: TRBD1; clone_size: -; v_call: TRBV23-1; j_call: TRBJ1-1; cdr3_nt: TGCGCCAGCAGAGGAGGGGGCATGAACACTGAAGCTTTCTTT; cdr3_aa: CASRGGGMNTEAFF
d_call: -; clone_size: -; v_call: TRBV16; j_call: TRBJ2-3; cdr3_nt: TGTGCCAGCAGCCAATCCAGGGATACGCAGTATTTT; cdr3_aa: CASSQSRDTQYF
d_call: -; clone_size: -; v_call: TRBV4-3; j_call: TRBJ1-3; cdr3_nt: TGCGCCAGCAGCCAAGATGCCGGGAGGATTGGAAACACCATATATTTT; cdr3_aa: CASSQDAGRIGNTIYF
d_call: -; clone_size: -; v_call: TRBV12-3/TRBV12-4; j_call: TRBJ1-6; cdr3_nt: TGTGCCAGCAGCCTCGGGGGACTTATCCACTTT; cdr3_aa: CASSLGGLIHF
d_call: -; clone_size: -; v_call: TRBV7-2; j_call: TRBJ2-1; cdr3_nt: TGTGCCAGCAGCTTGGTCCCTAGAGTGAATGAGCAGTTCTTC; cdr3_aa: CASSLVPRVNEQFF
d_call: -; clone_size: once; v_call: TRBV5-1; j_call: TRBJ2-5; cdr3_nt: TGCGCCAGCAGCTTGGGAGCGATCGGGGGACAGACCCAGTACTTC; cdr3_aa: CASSLGAIGGQTQYF
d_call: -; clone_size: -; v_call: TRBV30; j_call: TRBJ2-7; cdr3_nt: TGTGCCTGGAGTGGGCACAGGGTACCCTACGAGCAGTACTTC; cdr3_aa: CAWSGHRVPYEQYF
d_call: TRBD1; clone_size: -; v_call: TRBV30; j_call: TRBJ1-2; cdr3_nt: TGTGCCTGGAGTTTGGGACAGCCCTATGGCTACACCTTC; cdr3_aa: CAWSLGQPYGYTF
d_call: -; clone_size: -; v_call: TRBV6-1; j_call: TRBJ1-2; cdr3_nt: TGTGCCAGCAGTGATACAGGGTGGGCAAACTATGGCTACACCTTC; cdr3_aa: CASSDTGWANYGYTF
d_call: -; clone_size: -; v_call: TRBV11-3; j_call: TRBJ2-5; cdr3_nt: TGTGCCAGCAGCACCAGGGTATCGGAGACCCAGTACTTC; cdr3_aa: CASSTRVSETQYF
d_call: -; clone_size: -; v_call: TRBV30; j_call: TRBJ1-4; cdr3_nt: TGTGCCTTCTCCCCCAGGGATTATGAAAAACTGTTTTTT; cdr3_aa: CAFSPRDYEKLFF
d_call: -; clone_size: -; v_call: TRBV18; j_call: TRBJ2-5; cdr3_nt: TGTGCCAGCTCACCCCTTGACAGCGTAGAGACCCAGTACTTC; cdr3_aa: CASSPLDSVETQYF
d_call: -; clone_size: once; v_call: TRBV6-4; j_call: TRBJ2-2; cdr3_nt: TGTGCCAGCAAACGAACTAGCATTAACACCGGGGAGCTGTTTTTT; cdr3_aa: CASKRTSINTGELFF
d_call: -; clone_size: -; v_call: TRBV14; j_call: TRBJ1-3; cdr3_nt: TGTGCCAGCAGCCAAGCCTACTCTGGAAACACCATATATTTT; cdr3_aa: CASSQAYSGNTIYF
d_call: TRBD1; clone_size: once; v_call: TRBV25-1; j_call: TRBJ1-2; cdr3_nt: TGTGCCAGCAGTGTGACAGGGGGCCTTGGCTACACCTTC; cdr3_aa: CASSVTGGLGYTF
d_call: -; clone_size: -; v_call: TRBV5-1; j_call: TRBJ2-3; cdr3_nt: TGCGCCAGCAGCTTCAATGTCAGGGGGGCAGATACGCAGTATTTT; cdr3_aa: CASSFNVRGADTQYF
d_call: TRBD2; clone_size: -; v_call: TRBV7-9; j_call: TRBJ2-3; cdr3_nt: TGTGCCAGCAGCCCCGGGGGGGATACGCAGTATTTT; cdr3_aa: CASSPGGDTQYF